The 11 T cell receptor beta chains given below trace back to one sample, sequenced in a study of identical twins. One entry per CDR3 protein, called by TCRdb with MiXCR from the 5' RACE reads. The table has roughly 1,500,000 distinct CDR3 sequences, under 35% seen once. Sequences were obtained from cord blood. The receptors here all came from a newborn girl in good health.

This clonotype was seen a handful of times. This chain uses TRBV5-1 with TRBJ2-4, with a possible D match to TRBD2 (6 bases). Trimming cost V 0 bases and J 4 bases, with 8 bases left between them. The CDR3 is made up of 14 amino acids. The germline V gene encodes CDR1 SGHRS and CDR2 YFSETQ. In DNA, the CDR3 is TGCGCCAGCAGCTTGGAAGGGAGGAAAAACATTCAGTACTTC. Encoded protein: CASSLEGRKNIQYF.

This chain links TRBV28 with TRBJ1-2; 10 positions agree with TRBD1. The CDR3 runs to 16 residues. The J segment lost 3 bases and the V segment lost 5 bases, leaving 9 bases of the junction unmatched. Germline V gene data show CDR1 as MDHEN and CDR2 as SYDVKM. In DNA form, the CDR3 reads TGTGCCAGCAGTCCCATAAGGGGGACAGGGGACTATGGCTACACCTTC. It translates to CASSPIRGTGDYGYTF.

V usage is TRBV5-1 and J usage is TRBJ1-2; D might be TRBD1 (5 bases). The CDR3 covers 15 residues. The germline CDR1 and CDR2 sequences are SGHRS and YFSETQ. Trimming removed 0 bases from V and 11 bases from J, with 20 bases in between. The CDR3 sequence: CASSLDGASTRGYTF. The CDR3 bases are TGCGCCAGCAGCTTGGATGGGGCATCAACAAGAGGATACACCTTC.

The chain joins TRBV11-3 to TRBJ2-1, with 13 positions matching TRBD2. This CDR3 has 15 residues. Germline CDR1 reads SGHNT; CDR2 reads YENEEA. Losses at the gene ends were 4 bases for V and 9 bases for J; bases not matched to a gene: 6. CDR3 region: CASSWGLAGTSEQFF. Written as DNA, the CDR3 is TGTGCCAGCAGCTGGGGACTAGCGGGGACCTCTGAGCAGTTCTTC.

This clonotype was seen repeatedly, ten times or more. V gene TRBV12-3 or TRBV12-4 combines with J gene TRBJ2-5; a weak D match, TRBD1 (5 bases). The CDR3 is made up of 15 amino acids. Between the trimmed V and J ends, which lost 2 bases and 5 bases, there was a span of 15 bases. The CDR3 loop reads CASSLRQGSIETQYF. The CDR3 DNA follows: TGTGCCAGCAGTTTACGCCAGGGCAGTATCGAGACCCAGTACTTC.

This chain connects TRBV9 to TRBJ2-5, with 7 bases aligning to TRBD2. With 0 bases clipped from V and 1 base from J, the junction kept 3 bases outside the gene matches. CDR1 is SGDLS, CDR2 YYNGEE, per germline. This CDR3 contains 15 residues. The CDR3 nucleotides are TGTGCCAGCAGCGTAGGCTGGACTAGCCAAGAGACCCAGTACTTC. It yields the protein CASSVGWTSQETQYF. Based on the CDR3 plus reference TRBV9 and TRBJ2-5, the full variable domain is DSGVTQTPKHLITATGQRVTLRCSPRSGDLSVYWYQQSLDQGLQFLIQYYNGEERAKGNILERFSAQQFPDLHSELNLSSLELGDSALYFCASSVGWTSQETQYFGPGTRLLVL.

The CDR3 nucleotides are TGTGCCAGCTCACCAAGGGAAACCGGCTACACCTTC. Translated: CASSPRETGYTF. The chain couples TRBV18 to TRBJ1-2; unclear D gene. V was pared by 2 bases and J by 8 bases, with 9 bases between. CDR1 KGHSH and CDR2 LQKENI come from the germline V gene. CDR3 length: 12 amino acids.

This chain uses TRBV7-8 with TRBJ2-2, with D hard to call. The CDR3 is 13 residues long. The V end was cut by 5 bases, the J end by 7 bases, with 11 bases between. Germline CDR1 SGHVS, CDR2 FQNEAQ. The CDR3 coding sequence is TGTGCCAGCAGCCCCGGGCTAGACGGGGAGCTGTTTTTT. It translates to CASSPGLDGELFF.

This clonotype was counted between two and nine times. V gene TRBV20-1 combines with J gene TRBJ2-3; the match to TRBD1 covers 9 bases. There are 13 residues in the CDR3. The germline gives CDR1 DFQATT, CDR2 SNEGSKA (reference sequence). The CDR3 is CRWDRDSTDTQYF. The CDR3 region has the DNA TGCAGGTGGGACAGGGATAGCACAGATACGCAGTATTTT.

This sequence joins TRBV7-2 and TRBJ2-1, with 8 bases that match TRBD1. Per germline, CDR1 SGHTA and CDR2 FQGNSA. This CDR3 has 15 amino acids. Germline trimming cut 5 bases from V and 8 bases from J; bases unmatched to any gene: 11. CDR3 nucleotides: TGTGCCAGCAGCCTAACAGGGGGGTTTATGGATGAGCAGTTCTTC. It codes for CASSLTGGFMDEQFF.

Ten or more counts support this clonotype. The genes are TRBV6-1 and TRBJ1-2; D remains unclear. The germline CDR1 and CDR2 sequences are MNHNS and SASEGT. Trimming removed 6 bases at V and 4 bases at J, with 12 bases between. The CDR3 runs 13 residues. The CDR3 is CASRAGGSYGYTF. As DNA, the CDR3 is TGTGCCAGCAGGGCCGGCGGTAGCTATGGCTACACCTTC.